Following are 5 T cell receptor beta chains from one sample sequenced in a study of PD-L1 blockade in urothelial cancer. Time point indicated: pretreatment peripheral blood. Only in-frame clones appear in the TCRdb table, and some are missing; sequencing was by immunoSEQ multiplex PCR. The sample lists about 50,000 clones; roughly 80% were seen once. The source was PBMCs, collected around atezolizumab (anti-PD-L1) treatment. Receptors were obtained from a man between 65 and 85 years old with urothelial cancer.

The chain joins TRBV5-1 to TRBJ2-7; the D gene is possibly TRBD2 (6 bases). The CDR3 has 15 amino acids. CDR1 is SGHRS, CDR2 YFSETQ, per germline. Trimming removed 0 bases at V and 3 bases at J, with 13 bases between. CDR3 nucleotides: TGCGCCAGCAGCTTGGAGTCAGGAGGGGACTACGAGCAGTACTTC. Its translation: CASSLESGGDYEQYF.

CDR3 sequence reads: CASSSRDPQSSYNEQFF. CDR3 bases: TGTGCCAGCAGCTCGCGGGATCCCCAGAGCTCCTACAATGAGCAGTTCTTC. The rearrangement joins TRBV7-8 to TRBJ2-1, with D maybe TRBD2 (6 bases). The CDR3 loop spans 17 amino acids. Per germline, CDR1 SGHVS and CDR2 FQNEAQ. V was cut by 4 bases and J by 0 bases, with 16 bases left in between.

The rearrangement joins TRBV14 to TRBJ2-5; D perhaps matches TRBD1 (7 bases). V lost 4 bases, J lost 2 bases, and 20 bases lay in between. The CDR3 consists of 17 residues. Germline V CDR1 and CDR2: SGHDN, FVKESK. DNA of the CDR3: TGTGCCAGCAGCCCTTCCAGGGGGGCTGGGGGGCAAGAGACCCAGTACTTC. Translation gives CASSPSRGAGGQETQYF. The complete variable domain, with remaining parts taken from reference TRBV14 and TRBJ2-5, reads EAGVTQFPSHSVIEKGQTVTLRCDPISGHDNLYWYRRVMGKEIKFLLHFVKESKQDESGMPNNRFLAERTGGTYSTLKVQPAELEDSGVYFCASSPSRGAGGQETQYFGPGTRLLVL.

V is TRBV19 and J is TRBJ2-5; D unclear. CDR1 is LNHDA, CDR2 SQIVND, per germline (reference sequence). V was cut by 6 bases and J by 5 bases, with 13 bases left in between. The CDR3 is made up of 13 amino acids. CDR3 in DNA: TGTGCCAGTAGCGAGATGATGAGGGAGACCCAGTACTTC. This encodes CASSEMMRETQYF.

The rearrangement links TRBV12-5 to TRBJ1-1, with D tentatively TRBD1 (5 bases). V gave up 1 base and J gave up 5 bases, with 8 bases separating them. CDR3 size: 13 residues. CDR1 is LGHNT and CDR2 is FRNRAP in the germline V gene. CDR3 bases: TGTGCTAGTGGTTTGGGGGGGGAGACTGAAGCTTTCTTT. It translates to CASGLGGETEAFF.